This T cell receptor beta chain was sequenced in a study of Graves' ophthalmopathy and Graves' hyperthyroidism. Looking at the study overall: Before any treatment was given, at initial diagnosis, peripheral blood was collected.

Study-level results: The model achieved over 60% sensitivity and roughly 79% specificity for ophthalmopathy progression.

CDR1 DFQATT and CDR2 SNEGSKA come from the germline V gene (reference sequence). Trimming cost V 5 bases and J 4 bases, with 17 bases left between them. The CDR3 is 14 amino acids. This clonotype has at least ten counts. Antigen unknown. Other autoimmune disease, uncontrolled infection, pregnancy and lactation led to exclusion. Amplified material comprised TCR beta CDR3 regions derived from RNA transcripts. HTBI primers primed a first-round RT-PCR, and a second-round multiplex PCR followed. Using its own MiXCR run on the multiplex PCR reads, TCRdb lists one record per CDR3 protein. The sample shows nearly 400,000 distinct CDR3 sequences, around 16% of them seen only once.

V gene TRBV20-1 combines with J gene TRBJ1-2; tentatively, D is TRBD1 (5 bases). Sequencing was performed on peripheral blood. The sequence was collected from a woman under 30 with Graves' ophthalmopathy. The CDR3: CSAPVEGRSYGYTF. The CDR3 DNA is TGCAGTGCTCCCGTGGAGGGGCGGAGCTATGGCTACACCTTC.